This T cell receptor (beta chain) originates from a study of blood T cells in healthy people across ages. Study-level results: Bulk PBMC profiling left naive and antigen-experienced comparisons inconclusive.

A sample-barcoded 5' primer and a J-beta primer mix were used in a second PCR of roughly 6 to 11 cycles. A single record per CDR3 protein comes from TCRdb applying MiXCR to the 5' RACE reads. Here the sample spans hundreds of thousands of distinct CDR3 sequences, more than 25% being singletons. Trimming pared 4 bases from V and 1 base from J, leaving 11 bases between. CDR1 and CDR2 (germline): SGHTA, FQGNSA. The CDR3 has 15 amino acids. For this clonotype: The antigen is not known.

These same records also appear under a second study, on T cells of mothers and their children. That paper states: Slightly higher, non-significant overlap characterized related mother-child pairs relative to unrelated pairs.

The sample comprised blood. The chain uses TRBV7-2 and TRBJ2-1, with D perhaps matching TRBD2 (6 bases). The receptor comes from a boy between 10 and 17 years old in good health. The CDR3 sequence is CASSSSAGSYNEQFF. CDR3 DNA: TGTGCCAGCAGCTCAAGCGCGGGGTCCTACAATGAGCAGTTCTTC.